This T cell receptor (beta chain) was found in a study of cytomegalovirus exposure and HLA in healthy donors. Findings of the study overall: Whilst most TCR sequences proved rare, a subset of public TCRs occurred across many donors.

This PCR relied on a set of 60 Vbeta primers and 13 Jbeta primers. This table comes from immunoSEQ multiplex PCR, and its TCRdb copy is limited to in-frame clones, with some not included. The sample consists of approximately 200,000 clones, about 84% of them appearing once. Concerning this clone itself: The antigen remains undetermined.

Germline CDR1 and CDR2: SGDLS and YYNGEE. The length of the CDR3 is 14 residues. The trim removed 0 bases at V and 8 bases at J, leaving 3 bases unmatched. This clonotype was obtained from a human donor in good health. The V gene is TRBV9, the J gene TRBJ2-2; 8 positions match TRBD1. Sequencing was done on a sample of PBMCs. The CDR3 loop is CASSVAGTGGELFF. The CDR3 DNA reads TGTGCCAGCAGCGTAGCAGGGACAGGAGGGGAGCTGTTTTTT.